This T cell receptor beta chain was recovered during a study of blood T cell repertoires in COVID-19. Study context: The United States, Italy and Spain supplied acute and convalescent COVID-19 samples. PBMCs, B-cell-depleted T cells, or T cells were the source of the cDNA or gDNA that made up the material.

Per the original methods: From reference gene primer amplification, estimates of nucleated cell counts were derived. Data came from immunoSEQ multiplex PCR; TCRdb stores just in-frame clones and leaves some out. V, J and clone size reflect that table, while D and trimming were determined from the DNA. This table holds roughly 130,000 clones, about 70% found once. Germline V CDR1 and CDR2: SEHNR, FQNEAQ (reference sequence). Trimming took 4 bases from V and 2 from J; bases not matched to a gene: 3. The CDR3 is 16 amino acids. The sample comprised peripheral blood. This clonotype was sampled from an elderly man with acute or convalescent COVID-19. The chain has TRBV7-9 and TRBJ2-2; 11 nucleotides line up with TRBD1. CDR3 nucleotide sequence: TGTGCCAGCAGCTCCCGGACAGGGGGCAACACCGGGGAGCTGTTTTTT. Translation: CASSSRTGGNTGELFF.